Detailed here is one T cell receptor beta chain. The table lists this clonotype with many counts. It has no known antigen specificity. The input lacks base qualities; no much larger clone sits a single base away. This sample was included in a study of tumor-infiltrating lymphocytes in primary liver carcinoma (dated by TCRdb to the late 2010s). About the investigation overall: Hepatocellular carcinoma (four) or combined HCC and intrahepatic cholangiocarcinoma (one) was present in the five patients, who were three men and two women aged 30 to 69 years. The tumors of the five patients were staged as T1-T3 N0M0, with maximum diameters ranging from 4.2 to 10 cm. Roughly 3.5 to 7.5 million productive TCRbeta reads were obtained per sample, and no significant difference in read depth was found between tissue types. The study combined TCRbeta repertoire sequencing, expression microarrays and whole-exome sequencing across five regions of each liver tumor, with adjacent normal tissue and blood. TCRbeta repertoire sequencing covered roughly 35 specimens from 5 patients: roughly 25 tumor regions, 5 adjacent noncancerous liver tissues and 5 peripheral blood samples. To link TCRbeta repertoire diversity to the local molecular phenotype, the 25 or so tumor region samples were profiled with Agilent mRNA microarrays. High reproducibility was observed for the technical replicate repertoires, with mean shared-clone rates approximately 0.9 and correlation coefficients above 0.95. Study-level results and caveats: With just a handful of patients in the study, the authors point out that the findings should be validated in a larger study. Pairs of tumor regions showed greater repertoire overlap (mean about 36%) than tumor-adjacent pairs (around 17%) or tumor-blood pairs (about 15%), which is consistent with antigen-driven expansion. Comparison of CD4+ and CD8+ T cell repertoires was precluded by the use of bulk unsorted samples. Only the TCR beta chain was sequenced, so true repertoire diversity is likely underestimated because unpaired alpha chains were not captured. Just about 8-24% of top clones turned up in all five regions of a tumor, which suggests spatial heterogeneity among tumor-infiltrating T cells. A significantly larger repertoire fraction was made up by the top 250 clones in tumors than in blood (p = 0.039).

Ends trimmed: V by 5 bases, J by 5 bases; bases unmatched to a gene: 5. CDR1 GTSNPN and CDR2 SVGIG are derived from the germline V gene (reference sequence). The CDR3 runs 12 amino acids, cysteine and phenylalanine included. Left in the record is the CDR3 DNA by itself, 36 bases read in frame from the first base. TCRbeta-specific cDNA was reverse-transcribed from 500 ng total RNA using a constant-region primer and ProtoScript II reverse transcriptase. TCRbeta libraries were built with three nested multiplex PCR rounds, a slightly modified ARM-PCR procedure. Each of the first two PCR rounds ran for 9 to 11 cycles using multiplex TRBV1-TRBV30 forward primers together with a Cbeta reverse primer. Sample barcodes and Illumina adapters were attached in a final 25-cycle PCR using Deep VentR polymerase. Before sequencing, amplicons of 200-500 bp were purified from gel using a QIAquick gel extraction kit. An Illumina HiSeq 2500 was used to sequence the TCRbeta amplicons, generating 250-bp paired-end reads. Per the source publication's procedure: To recover full CDR3 sequences, reads were quality-trimmed using Trimmomatic v0.33 and paired reads were then merged using FLASH v1.2.11. V, D and J germline segments were assigned to the rearranged TCRbeta sequences using MiGEC v1.2.1b. Clonotype statistics, along with Shannon-Wiener diversity indices, were calculated using VDJtools v1.0.0. Except for diversity analysis, only each sample's 250 most abundant clonotypes were used in subsequent analyses to reduce sampling bias. In-frame beta chains were kept once TCRdb had trimmed the public reads at Q25 with fastp and called clones with MiXCR. Each CDR3 protein gets just one entry, which takes the most common genes and DNA from the rows behind it. These V and J calls are TCRdb output, not the study's own analysis. The sample yields about 99,000 distinct CDR3 sequences; around 63% were counted once. The ten largest clones represent 7.5% to 10% of the sample.

Without any cell sorting, total RNA and DNA were extracted together from about 20-30 mg of bulk tissue using the AllPrep DNA/RNA mini kit. Between November 2015 and 2016, roughly five patients in China with histopathologically diagnosed primary liver carcinoma had surgical resection. At the time of sampling, the patients were treatment-naive and had chronic HBV infection. Five spatially separated regions were sampled from each tumor: the superior, inferior, left-lateral and right-lateral poles, plus the tumor centre. According to histology, viable tumor cells made up more than 75% of every tumor sample. Fresh tumor and adjacent tissue pieces were bisected, with one half stored in RNAlater at -80 degrees C and the other half sent for histology.

The sample comprised liver tumor tissue from sampling region 5. The cell subset or site label corresponds to: tumor region T5, tumor centre. Recombination connected TRBV30 to TRBJ2-7; TRBD1 matches 8 bases in the middle. The sequence was collected from a woman in her fifties or sixties with primary liver carcinoma and hepatitis B virus infection. The sequence in DNA is TGTGCCTGGGGCAGGGGGCAGAACGAGCAGTACTTC. Its translation is CAWGRGQNEQYF.